What follows are 26 T cell receptor beta chains derived from one specimen sequenced in a study of shared clonotypes between healthy human individuals. Method: immunoSEQ multiplex PCR; TCRdb's copy keeps in-frame clones and lacks some. The data show roughly 1,500,000 clones, around 98.5% seen once. The sample taken for sequencing was naive CD4+ T cells sorted from blood. Subset specified: CD45RA+ positively selected. The receptor source for this set is a man aged 25-45 years in good health.

The genes are TRBV5-5 and TRBJ2-1; 9 bases fit TRBD2. Looked up from germline, CDR1 is SGHKS and CDR2 is YYEKEE (reference sequence). This CDR3 contains 15 residues. The ends lost 4 bases at V and 10 bases at J; junction bases unmatched: 12. The CDR3 bases are TGTGCCAGCAGCCAGGGACTAGCTGCTTCTGGGGAGCAGTTCTTC. Its translation is CASSQGLAASGEQFF.

The rearrangement links TRBV11-2 to TRBJ2-7, with a tentative D call TRBD1 (6 bases). V lost 1 base and J 4 bases, leaving 14 bases between the germline ends. Germline V gives CDR1 SGHAT, CDR2 FQNNGV. The CDR3 has 15 amino acids. The CDR3 spells CASSLGRTALYEQYF. The DNA for the CDR3 is TGTGCCAGCAGCTTAGGCCGGACAGCGTTATACGAGCAGTACTTC. The variable domain in full, with the rest retrieved from reference TRBV11-2 and TRBJ2-7, is EAGVAQSPRYKIIEKRQSVAFWCNPISGHATLYWYQQILGQGPKLLIQFQNNGVVDDSQLPKDRFSAERLKGVDSTLKIQPAKLEDSAVYLCASSLGRTALYEQYFGPGTRLTVT.

The chain carries TRBV5-1 and TRBJ1-5; TRBD1 matches 7 bases. Per germline, CDR1 SGHRS and CDR2 YFSETQ. V was clipped by 0 bases and J by 3 bases; unmatched bases: 9. The CDR3 sequence is 17 residues long. The CDR3 spells CASSLAPRTGDNQPQHF. CDR3 coding DNA: TGCGCCAGCAGCTTGGCTCCCCGGACAGGAGACAATCAGCCCCAGCATTTT. Using reference TRBV5-1 and TRBJ1-5 for the parts outside the CDR3, the full variable domain is KAGVTQTPRYLIKTRGQQVTLSCSPISGHRSVSWYQQTPGQGLQFLFEYFSETQRNKGNFPGRFSGRQFSNSRSEMNVSTLELGDSALYLCASSLAPRTGDNQPQHFGDGTRLSIL.

The chain joins TRBV7-9 to TRBJ1-5, with a weak D call TRBD1 (5 bases). This CDR3 comprises 17 residues. Germline V gene data show CDR1 as SEHNR and CDR2 as FQNEAQ (reference sequence). V shed 1 base and J shed 5 bases, with 18 bases lying between them. DNA for the CDR3: TGTGCCAGCAGCTTAGGGGGCACTATGCGCGCTTATCAGCCCCAGCATTTT. This sequence encodes CASSLGGTMRAYQPQHF.

This chain uses TRBV6-6 with TRBJ2-1; TRBD1 matches at 7 bases. V was pared by 2 bases and J by 7 bases, with 8 bases of the junction left unmatched. The CDR3 is 15 residues long. CDR1 and CDR2 from the germline V gene are MNHNY and SVGAGI (reference sequence). CDR3 residues: CASSYTPQGVNEQFF. For the CDR3, the DNA is TGTGCCAGCAGTTACACACCTCAGGGGGTTAATGAGCAGTTCTTC.

As for this clone: This specimen includes other DNA sequences encoding the same CDR3. CDR3 protein: CASSPLDRQETQYF. For the CDR3, the DNA is TGTGCCAGCTCACCACTCGACAGACAAGAGACCCAGTACTTC. The rearrangement uses TRBV18 and TRBJ2-5, with D tentatively TRBD1 (5 bases). The germline CDR1 and CDR2 sequences are KGHSH and LQKENI. V was cut by 1 base and J by 2 bases, with 8 bases left in between. CDR3 size: 14 residues.

This clone was observed once. The chain uses TRBV6-4 and TRBJ2-2; TRBD2 matches 7 bases. CDR3 length equals 14 residues. Unmatched junction bases numbered 2, after V lost 4 bases and J lost 3 bases. Per germline, CDR1 MRHNA and CDR2 SNTAGT. The CDR3 nucleotides read TGTGCCAGCAGTGCACTAGCGTACACCGGGGAGCTGTTTTTT. Protein sequence: CASSALAYTGELFF.

The V gene is TRBV27, the J gene TRBJ1-4; possibly TRBD1 for D (5 bases). The CDR3 has 13 residues. The V end lost 6 bases, the J end lost 8 bases, and 13 bases lay between the germline ends. Germline CDR1 reads MNHEY; CDR2 reads SMNVEV (reference sequence). For the CDR3, the DNA is TGTGCCAGCAGAAGACCCGCAGGGGAAAAACTGTTTTTT. Translating it yields CASRRPAGEKLFF.

This chain links TRBV11-2 with TRBJ2-1; 11 positions agree with TRBD2. The J segment lost 12 bases and the V segment lost 6 bases, leaving 25 bases of the junction unmatched. The CDR3 extends over 19 amino acids. Germline lookup yields CDR1 SGHAT and CDR2 FQNNGV. CDR3 bases: TGTGCCAGCAGGCTAGCGGGAGGAGGCCTAAGAGGGTGGAGATTCCCGCAGTTCTTC. Translating gives CASRLAGGGLRGWRFPQFF.

This clone was seen just once. The CDR3 region is CSVSRTGSSYEQYF. The CDR3 nucleotides read TGCAGCGTCTCGAGGACAGGGTCCTCCTACGAGCAGTACTTC. This chain connects TRBV29-1 to TRBJ2-7; 8 nucleotides line up with TRBD1. The CDR3 extends over 14 amino acids. Germline V lookup: CDR1 SQVTM, CDR2 ANQGSEA. Trimming removed 6 bases from V and 0 bases from J; junction bases left unmatched: 7.

The chain joins TRBV7-8 to TRBJ1-5; tentative D call: TRBD1 (5 bases). Germline CDR1 and CDR2: SGHVS and FQNEAQ. The CDR3 has 18 residues. V lost 1 base and J lost 1, with 17 bases in between. The DNA for the CDR3 is TGTGCCAGCAGCTTAGGGGGGTTAAGGCAGGGAAGCAATCAGCCCCAGCATTTT. As protein: CASSLGGLRQGSNQPQHF.

This chain joins TRBV6-6 and TRBJ1-2; tentative D call: TRBD1 (5 bases). V shed 0 bases and J shed 5 bases, with 13 bases lying between them. The germline gives CDR1 MNHNY, CDR2 SVGAGI (reference sequence). The CDR3 is 15 amino acids. The CDR3 spells CASSYSAGAGYGYTF. The CDR3 nucleotides are TGTGCCAGCAGTTACTCAGCCGGGGCCGGGTATGGCTACACCTTC.

The V gene is TRBV6-6, the J gene TRBJ1-1, with TRBD1 as a possible D gene (6 bases). This CDR3 is built from 13 residues. From germline, CDR1 is MNHNY and CDR2 SVGAGI (reference sequence). V was cut by 5 bases and J by 8 bases, with 15 bases left in between. The CDR3 loop is CASSQTTGTEAFF. In nucleotides, the CDR3 is TGTGCCAGCAGTCAAACCACAGGGACCGAAGCTTTCTTT.

The chain recombines TRBV18 with TRBJ2-1; D may be TRBD2 (6 bases). Trimming stripped 6 bases from V and 0 bases from J, with 15 bases between. The CDR3 is made up of 16 amino acids. The V gene's germline CDR1 is KGHSH and CDR2 LQKENI. CDR3 loop: CASSSGAGSSYNEQFF. CDR3 in DNA: TGTGCCAGCTCCTCCGGGGCGGGGAGCTCCTACAATGAGCAGTTCTTC.

The chain carries TRBV7-9 and TRBJ2-1; TRBD1 matches at 7 bases. Germline V lookup: CDR1 SEHNR, CDR2 FQNEAQ (reference sequence). This CDR3 region has 13 residues. The V and J ends lost 6 bases and 6 bases, in that order; junction bases with no gene match: 5. CDR3 region: CASRVDRANEQFF. The CDR3, as DNA: TGTGCCAGCAGGGTCGACAGGGCCAATGAGCAGTTCTTC.

This rearrangement joins TRBV5-8 to TRBJ1-5; D possibly corresponds to TRBD1 (6 bases). The germline V gene encodes CDR1 SGHTS and CDR2 YDEGEE. Trimming cost V 1 base and J 4 bases, with 12 bases left between them. The CDR3 totals 15 residues. In nucleotides, the CDR3 is TGTGCCAGCAGCTTGAGCGGGGGCCGGAATCAGCCCCAGCATTTT. Translating gives CASSLSGGRNQPQHF.

The gene calls are TRBV5-1 and TRBJ2-2, with 12 bases matching TRBD1. This CDR3 is built from 22 residues. Germline CDR1 reads SGHRS; CDR2 reads YFSETQ. J lost 3 bases, V lost 4 bases, and 22 bases had no gene match. The CDR3 spells CASSPLFIAGTGGARDTGELFF. CDR3 sequence (DNA): TGCGCCAGCAGCCCCCTTTTCATCGCCGGGACAGGGGGCGCGCGGGACACCGGGGAGCTGTTTTTT.

The CDR3 DNA reads TGTGCCAGCAGCTCTTACACTAGCGGGAGTTTCTCCTACAATGAGCAGTTCTTC. This encodes CASSSYTSGSFSYNEQFF. The chain couples TRBV7-6 to TRBJ2-1, with TRBD2 matching over 11 bases. Germline V gene data show CDR1 as SGHVS and CDR2 as FNYEAQ. This CDR3 contains 18 residues. The V gene end was trimmed by 4 bases and the J gene end by 0 bases; junction bases not matched to a gene: 8.

This rearrangement joins TRBV9 to TRBJ2-3; 8 positions match TRBD2. V gave up 0 bases and J gave up 4 bases; unmatched junction bases: 4. The CDR3 runs 15 residues. Germline V gives CDR1 SGDLS, CDR2 YYNGEE. CDR3 region: CASSVVGLGPDTQYF. For the CDR3, the DNA is TGTGCCAGCAGCGTAGTGGGACTAGGACCAGATACGCAGTATTTT.

CDR3 nucleotide sequence: TGTGCCAGCAGCTCGTTCGGGTGGCGGGGGGTAGGCTCCTACAATGAGCAGTTCTTC. Protein sequence: CASSSFGWRGVGSYNEQFF. The V gene is TRBV7-2, the J gene TRBJ2-1, with TRBD2 matching 8 bases. The CDR3 covers 19 residues. Germline CDR1 reads SGHTA; CDR2 reads FQGNSA. Losses at the gene ends were 4 bases for V and 0 bases for J; bases not matched to a gene: 14.

The CDR3 here is CASSLETLAGYNEQFF. The CDR3 DNA is TGCGCCAGCAGCTTGGAGACGCTAGCGGGTTACAATGAGCAGTTCTTC. The chain recombines TRBV5-1 with TRBJ2-1; TRBD2 agrees at 8 bases. Germline assignment: CDR1 SGHRS and CDR2 YFSETQ. V lost 0 bases to trimming and J lost 4 bases; unmatched junction nucleotides: 6. CDR3 size: 16 residues.

The V and J genes are TRBV25-1 and TRBJ2-7; 14 bases align to TRBD2. Germline CDR1 MGHDK, CDR2 SYGVNS. This CDR3 region has 17 residues. With 1 base clipped from V and 4 bases from J, the junction kept 6 bases outside the gene matches. The CDR3 DNA is TGTGCCAGCAGTGAATCCGGGACTAGCGGGAGAGCGTACGAGCAGTACTTC. Protein: CASSESGTSGRAYEQYF.

The chain joins TRBV7-3 to TRBJ2-3; no firm D call. Per the germline V gene, CDR1 is SGHTA and CDR2 is FQGTGA. V lost 4 bases and J lost 0, with 11 bases in between. The CDR3 has 15 residues. This CDR3 is CASSSTTFSTDTQYF. In DNA, the CDR3 is TGTGCCAGCAGCTCGACAACATTTAGCACAGATACGCAGTATTTT. Full variable domain (outside the CDR3, taken from reference TRBV7-3 and TRBJ2-3): GAGVSQTPSNKVTEKGKYVELRCDPISGHTALYWYRQSLGQGPEFLIYFQGTGAADDSGLPNDRFFAVRPEGSVSTLKIQRTERGDSAVYLCASSSTTFSTDTQYFGPGTRLTVL.

The gene calls are TRBV9 and TRBJ2-5; the match to TRBD1 covers 9 bases. CDR3 length: 14 residues. Germline lookup yields CDR1 SGDLS and CDR2 YYNGEE. V was clipped by 4 bases and J by 5 bases; unmatched bases: 6. The CDR3 sequence: CASSKGQGEETQYF. The CDR3 DNA reads TGTGCCAGCAGCAAGGGACAGGGAGAGGAGACCCAGTACTTC.

J is TRBJ2-7 and V is TRBV10-2, with 10 bases matching TRBD2. V trimming: 1 base; J trimming: 4 bases; junction bases outside the gene matches: 10. The CDR3 contains 17 residues. Germline loops: CDR1 WSHSY, CDR2 SAAADI. In DNA, the CDR3 is TGCGCCAGCAGTGAGTATTTATCCCTAGCGGGAGTTTACGAGCAGTACTTC. Residues: CASSEYLSLAGVYEQYF.

The chain employs TRBV7-9 and TRBJ2-7; 7 bases are a match to TRBD2. This CDR3 region has 15 residues. CDR1 is SEHNR, CDR2 FQNEAQ, per germline (reference sequence). J was trimmed by 0 bases and V by 4 bases; bases with no gene match: 6. The CDR3, as DNA: TGTGCCAGCAGCTACCAGGGAGGGAGCTCCTACGAGCAGTACTTC. Its translation is CASSYQGGSSYEQYF.